This record covers a single TCR beta chain. Its matching antigen is unknown. The sample originates from a study of T cells in localized non-small cell lung cancer. Study outcomes and limitations: In uninvolved adjacent lung, T cell clonality reached its highest value, exceeding tumor. Out of the top 100 tumor clones, a median around 57 were seen in adjacent lung.

TCRdb's copy holds only in-frame clones and misses some; the assay was immunoSEQ multiplex PCR. The data contain tens of thousands of clones, 80% to 90% of them singletons. Sequenced material: PBMCs, taken before any cancer treatment. The clonotype originates from a man between 40 and 69 years old with stage II lung adenocarcinoma.

As DNA, the CDR3 is TGTGCCTGCGGACAGGGACCAACTAATGAAAAACTGTTTTTT. Its translation is CACGQGPTNEKLFF. The V call is TRBV30, the J call TRBJ1-4; 8 positions agree with TRBD1. Germline loops: CDR1 GTSNPN, CDR2 SVGIG (reference sequence). The V and J ends lost 6 bases and 0 bases, in that order; junction bases with no gene match: 3. The CDR3 runs 14 residues.